The entry below gives a single TCR beta chain sequence along with its context. Its cognate antigen is unknown. This sample was included in a study of CD8 T cells in Susac syndrome. With random hexamers, 0.5 to 1 ug RNA was reverse transcribed. TCR beta CDR3 was amplified by immunoSEQ multiplex PCR. This amplification extended across 54 Vbeta and 13 Jbeta segments. TCRdb used MiXCR to reprocess the immunoSEQ multiplex PCR reads, holding one entry per CDR3 protein. This sample has 150,000 to 200,000 distinct CDR3 sequences; about 93% occur once, and the top ten carry about 0.13%. Germline V lookup: CDR1 SGDLS, CDR2 YYNGEE. This CDR3 is 14 amino acids long. V was cut by 0 bases and J by 4 bases, with 9 bases left in between. Study conclusions and caveats: The study's TCR sequencing and HLA analysis covered a relatively small number of individuals, and the study acknowledged this.

The receptor was derived from a human donor in good health. The source material was CD4+ T cells from PBMCs. The gene calls are TRBV9 and TRBJ2-3, with D unclear. CDR3 sequence reads: CASSVEVAPDTQYF. CDR3 DNA: TGTGCCAGCAGCGTAGAGGTGGCCCCAGATACGCAGTATTTT.